Below, one T cell receptor (beta chain) is given with its context. Its specificity is unknown. General study findings and limits: Tumor Treg TCRs overlapped most with tumor naive CD4+ cells. In terms of TCR gene usage, tumor memory CD4+ T cells clustered together with blood and lymph node memory CD4+ cells, as well as with lymph node naive CD4+ cells.

Semi-nested PCR with Nested Universal Primer A followed constant-region reverse priming of full-length variable regions. TCRdb processed the 5' RACE reads anew with MiXCR; each CDR3 protein has one entry. The table includes tens of thousands of distinct CDR3 sequences, 28% detected once. The length of the CDR3 is 16 residues. Germline CDR1 is MNHEY and CDR2 is SVGAGI. Trimming left V 0 bases short and J 3 bases short, with 11 bases between. This chain links TRBV6-5 with TRBJ2-2; D remains ambiguous. The sequencing input was tumor-infiltrating memory CD4+ T cells sorted from the breast tumor. Subset: memory CD4+ T cells, CD4+CD45RO+CD25-. The clonotype originates from a female donor with breast cancer. This chain's CDR3 is CASSYSIPRDTGELFF. CDR3 in DNA: TGTGCCAGCAGTTACTCGATCCCTAGGGACACCGGGGAGCTGTTTTTT.